Listed below are T cell receptor beta chains from one sample, sequenced in a study of control samples from healthy donors and cancer patients. The method was immunoSEQ multiplex PCR; TCRdb's version includes in-frame clones alone and lacks a portion of them. This table holds about 45,000 clones, approximately 90% found once. The sequencing input was PBMCs. All receptors come from a woman aged 35 to 49 with head and neck cancer. The CDR3 runs from the conserved cysteine through the conserved F or W. A D gene is named only where the DNA matches it firmly. The size entry is marked missing in some rows and otherwise reads once, few, many or a size class.

>.|TRBV6-5|11|.|TRBJ2-1
TGTGCCAGCAGTCCCTGGGATGAGCAGTTCTTC
CASSPWDEQFF
>.|TRBV30|13|once|TRBJ1-2
TGTGCCTGGAGTGTAAGCGGAAACTATGGCTACACCTTC
CAWSVSGNYGYTF
>.|TRBV18|14|.|TRBJ2-5
TGTGCCAGCTCACCACAATCGGGACAAGAGACCCAGTACTTC
CASSPQSGQETQYF
>.|TRBV27|14|.|TRBJ2-3
TGTGCCAGCAGTTTCAAGGACCGTGCAGATACGCAGTATTTT
CASSFKDRADTQYF
>TRBD1|TRBV6-5|15|.|TRBJ2-4
TGTGCCAGCAGCCGGGACAGGAGTACCAAAAACATTCAGTACTTC
CASSRDRSTKNIQYF
>TRBD2|TRBV7-9|16|.|TRBJ2-3
TGTGCCAGCAGCTGGGAAATAGCGGGATGGTCGGATACGCAGTATTTT
CASSWEIAGWSDTQYF
>.|TRBV7-8|13|.|TRBJ1-1
TGTGCCAGCAACGGACTAATGAACACTGAAGCTTTCTTT
CASNGLMNTEAFF
>TRBD1|TRBV18|17|once|TRBJ1-5
TGTGCCAGCTCACTTTCGGGACAGGGTTGGCGCAATCAGCCCCAGCATTTT
CASSLSGQGWRNQPQHF
>.|TRBV5-6|17|.|TRBJ1-6
TGTGCCAGCAGCTTGGTTCCCGCCAGAATCAATAATTCACCCCTCCACTTT
CASSLVPARINNSPLHF
>TRBD2|TRBV5-1|14|.|TRBJ2-3
TGCGCCAGCAGCTCGGGGACTAGCGCGGATACGCAGTATTTT
CASSSGTSADTQYF
>.|TRBV30|13|.|TRBJ2-2
TGTGCCTGGAGTGTCCCAGGTGCCGGGGAGCTGTTTTTT
CAWSVPGAGELFF
>.|TRBV28|14|.|TRBJ1-3
TGTGCCAGCGGAACTCGGATCCTCGGAAACACCATATATTTT
CASGTRILGNTIYF
>.|TRBV30|14|once|TRBJ2-6
TGTGCCTGGAGTGGTGGGCTGGGGGCCAACGTCCTGACTTTC
CAWSGGLGANVLTF
>TRBD1|TRBV5-1|13|.|TRBJ2-7
TGCGCCAGCAGCGCGGGACAGGTTTACGAGCAGTACTTC
CASSAGQVYEQYF
>.|TRBV15|15|.|TRBJ1-4
TGTGCCACCAGCGACCGGGGCGCGGGTCGAGAAAAACTGTTTTTT
CATSDRGAGREKLFF
>.|TRBV28|13|few|TRBJ2-7
TGTGCCAGCACCGCGCGGGGGCCCTACGAGCAGTACTTC
CASTARGPYEQYF
>.|TRBV19|11|few|TRBJ2-3
TGTGCCAGCTCACAGGGTGATACGCAGTATTTT
CASSQGDTQYF
>TRBD1|TRBV6-2/TRBV6-3|13|.|TRBJ2-1
TGTGCCAGCAGTTACCGGGACAGGGACGAGCAGTTCTTC
CASSYRDRDEQFF
>TRBD2|TRBV23-1|15|.|TRBJ2-7
TGCGCCAGCAGTCAATCAGGCAGGGAGGGCTACGAGCAGTACTTC
CASSQSGREGYEQYF
>.|TRBV10-3|12|.|TRBJ2-7
TGTGCCATCAGCGCCTCGGGGTACGAGCAGTACTTC
CAISASGYEQYF
>TRBD1|TRBV12-5|15|.|TRBJ1-1
TGTGCTAGTGGTTTGGAGGGCAGGGGGCGAACTGAAGCTTTCTTT
CASGLEGRGRTEAFF
>.|TRBV11-2|18|once|TRBJ2-1
TGTGCCAGCAGCTTAGGGGCCCTTATGAGGGGGTACTACAATGAGCAGTTCTTC
CASSLGALMRGYYNEQFF
>.|TRBV7-9|15|.|TRBJ2-1
TGTGCCAGCAGCCAGGGCGGGGCCGCCGGAGTGGAGCAGTTCTTC
CASSQGGAAGVEQFF
>.|TRBV5-4|13|few|TRBJ1-2
TGTGCCAGCAGCTTTGGGGAACGTTATGGCTACACCTTC
CASSFGERYGYTF
>.|TRBV3-1/TRBV3-2|14|.|TRBJ1-1
TGTGCCAGCAGCCAAGAAGCACAGTACACTGAAGCTTTCTTT
CASSQEAQYTEAFF
>.|TRBV3-1/TRBV3-2|15|.|TRBJ2-3
TGTGCCAGCAGCCAAGTGGGGGGCCATTTAGATACGCAGTATTTT
CASSQVGGHLDTQYF
>.|TRBV5-1|14|.|TRBJ2-5
TGCGCCAGCAGCTTGGCGGTGGGGGAAGAGACCCAGTACTTC
CASSLAVGEETQYF
>.|TRBV9|19|.|TRBJ1-3
TGTGCCAGCAGCTCATCAACCACGGGCTGGGGGCGACGGGGAAACACCATATATTTT
CASSSSTTGWGRRGNTIYF
>.|TRBV15|18|.|TRBJ2-2
TGTGCCACCAGCAGAGATAAGGGAGGCTCAGGCCACACCGGGGAGCTGTTTTTT
CATSRDKGGSGHTGELFF
>.|TRBV9|14|.|TRBJ2-7
TGTGCCAGCAGCTGGGGGGGGCCCTCGGACGAGCAGTACTTC
CASSWGGPSDEQYF